The present T cell receptor (beta chain) was sequenced within a study of T cells in Graves' hyperthyroidism and ophthalmopathy. Many counts were recorded for this clonotype. Amplification targeted TCR beta CDR3 regions from RNA transcripts. HTBI primers were the set used in a first-round RT-PCR of the TCR CDR3. Each CDR3 protein gets one entry after TCRdb re-called the multiplex PCR reads with MiXCR. This repertoire shows approximately 300,000 distinct CDR3 sequences, roughly 17% found once; its top ten account for approximately 35%. It was considered stable Graves' hyperthyroidism when ophthalmopathy did not progress within 18 months. Diagnosis relied on clinical symptoms, serum thyroxine and TRAb, thyroid ultrasound and orbital computed tomography. This sample holds PBMCs from less than 11 ml fresh peripheral blood. This CDR3 comprises 16 residues. In germline, CDR1 is LGHDT, CDR2 YNNKEL (reference sequence). The V gene end was trimmed by 6 bases and the J gene end by 2 bases; junction bases not matched to a gene: 8.

The sequenced sample consisted of blood. The J gene is TRBJ2-3, the V gene TRBV3-1, with 10 bases that match TRBD2. The TCR comes from a man younger than 40 with Graves' hyperthyroidism. The CDR3: CASSRGLAEFTDTQYF. CDR3 nucleotide sequence: TGTGCCAGCAGTCGAGGACTAGCGGAGTTCACAGATACGCAGTATTTT.